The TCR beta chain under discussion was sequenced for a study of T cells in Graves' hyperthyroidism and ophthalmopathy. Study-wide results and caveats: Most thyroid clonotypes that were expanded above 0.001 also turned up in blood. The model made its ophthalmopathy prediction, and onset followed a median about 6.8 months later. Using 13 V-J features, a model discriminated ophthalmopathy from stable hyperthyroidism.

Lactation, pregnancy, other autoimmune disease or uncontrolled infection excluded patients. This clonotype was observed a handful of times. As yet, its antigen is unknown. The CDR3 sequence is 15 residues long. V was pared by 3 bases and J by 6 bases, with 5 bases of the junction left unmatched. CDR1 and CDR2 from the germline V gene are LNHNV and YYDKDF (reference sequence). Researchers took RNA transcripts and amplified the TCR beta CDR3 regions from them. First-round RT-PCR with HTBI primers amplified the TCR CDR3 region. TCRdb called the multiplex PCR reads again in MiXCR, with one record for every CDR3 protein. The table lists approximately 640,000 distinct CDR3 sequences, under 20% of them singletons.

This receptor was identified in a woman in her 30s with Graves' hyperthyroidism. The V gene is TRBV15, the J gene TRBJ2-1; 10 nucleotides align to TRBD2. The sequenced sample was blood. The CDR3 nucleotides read TGTGCCACCAGCAGGGAACTAGCGGGATCCAATGAGCAGTTCTTC. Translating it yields CATSRELAGSNEQFF.